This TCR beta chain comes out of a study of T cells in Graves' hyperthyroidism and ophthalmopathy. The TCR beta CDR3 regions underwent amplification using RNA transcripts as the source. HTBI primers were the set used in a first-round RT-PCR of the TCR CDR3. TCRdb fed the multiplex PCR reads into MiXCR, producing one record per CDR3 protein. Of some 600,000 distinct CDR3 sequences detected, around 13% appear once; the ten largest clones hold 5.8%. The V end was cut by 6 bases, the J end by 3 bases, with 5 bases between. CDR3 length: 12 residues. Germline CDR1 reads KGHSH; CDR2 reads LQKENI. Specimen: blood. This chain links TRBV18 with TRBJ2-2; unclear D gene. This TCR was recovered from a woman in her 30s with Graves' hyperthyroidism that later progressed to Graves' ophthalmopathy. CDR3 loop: CASSVYTGELFF. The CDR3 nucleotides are TGTGCCAGCTCCGTTTACACCGGGGAGCTGTTTTTT.